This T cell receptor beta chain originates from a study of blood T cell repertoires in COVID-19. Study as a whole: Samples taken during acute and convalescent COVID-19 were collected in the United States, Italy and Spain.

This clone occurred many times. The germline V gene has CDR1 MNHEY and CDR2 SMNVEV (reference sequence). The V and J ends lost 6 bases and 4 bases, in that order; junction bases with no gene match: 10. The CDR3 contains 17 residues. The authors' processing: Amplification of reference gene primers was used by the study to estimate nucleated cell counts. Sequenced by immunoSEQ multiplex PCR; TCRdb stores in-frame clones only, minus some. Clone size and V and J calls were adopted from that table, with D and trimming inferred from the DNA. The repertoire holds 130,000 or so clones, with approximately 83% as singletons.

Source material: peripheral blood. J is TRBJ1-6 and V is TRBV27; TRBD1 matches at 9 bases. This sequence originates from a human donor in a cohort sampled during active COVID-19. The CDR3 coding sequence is TGTGCCAGCAGCCTTGGGCTGGGGACAGGGTATAATTCACCCCTCCACTTT. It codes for CASSLGLGTGYNSPLHF.